Here is one T cell receptor beta chain with its context. Its antigen is unknown. This specimen comes from a study of glioma-infiltrating T cells after dendritic cell vaccination. In the study overall: Glioblastoma patients came from Phase I and II dendritic cell vaccination trials. Study observations and caveats: Longer survival after dendritic cell vaccination followed higher pretreatment TIL content. Few patients contributed both blood and tumor specimens.

CDR3 size: 14 residues. Germline V lookup: CDR1 KGHSH, CDR2 LQKENI. V lost 0 bases to trimming and J lost 7 bases, with 10 bases between them. Up to about 2 ug genomic DNA was used for TCRB CDR3 amplification. Sequencing used immunoSEQ multiplex PCR; TCRdb keeps in-frame clones, though not all of them. The sample holds 90,000 to 95,000 clones, about 81% seen once. The time point here: after dendritic cell vaccination, including at tumor progression/relapse. J is TRBJ1-5 and V is TRBV18; D not resolved. This TCR was recovered from a human donor with glioblastoma. This specimen consisted of blood, obtained after dendritic cell vaccination. The DNA of the CDR3 is TGTGCCAGCTCACCACCACCGGGTGGGCAGCCCCAGCATTTT. Translation gives CASSPPPGGQPQHF.